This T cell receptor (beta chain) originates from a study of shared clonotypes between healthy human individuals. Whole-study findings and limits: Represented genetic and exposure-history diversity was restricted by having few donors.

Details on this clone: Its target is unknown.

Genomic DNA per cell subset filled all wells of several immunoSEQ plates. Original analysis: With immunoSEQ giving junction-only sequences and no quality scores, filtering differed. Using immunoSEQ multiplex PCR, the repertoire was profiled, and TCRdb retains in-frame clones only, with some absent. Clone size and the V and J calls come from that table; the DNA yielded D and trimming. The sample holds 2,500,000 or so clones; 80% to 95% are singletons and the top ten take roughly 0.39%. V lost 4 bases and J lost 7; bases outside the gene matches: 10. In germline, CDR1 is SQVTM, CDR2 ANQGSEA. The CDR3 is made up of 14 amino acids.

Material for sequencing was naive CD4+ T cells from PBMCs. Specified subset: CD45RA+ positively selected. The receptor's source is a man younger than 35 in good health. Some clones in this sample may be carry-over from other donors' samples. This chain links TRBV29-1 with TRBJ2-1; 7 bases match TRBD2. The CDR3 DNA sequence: TGCAGCGTTGTTGGGTGGGAGGGCGGAAATGAGCAGTTCTTC. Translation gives CSVVGWEGGNEQFF.